This T cell receptor (beta chain) was profiled in a study of T cells in narcolepsy. Study overall: Enrolled donors included narcolepsy type 1 or type 2 patients and healthy controls.

Study conclusions and caveats: Blood of same and different patients, but not healthy controls, reportedly held recurring autoreactive clonotypes. Comparing one patient's CSF and blood CD4+ clonotypes highlighted HCRT- and TRIB2-specific autoreactive clonotypes.

Concerning this clone itself: What it binds is unknown.

Generated by immunoSEQ multiplex PCR, the TCRdb table keeps only in-frame clones and is missing some. The table shows tens of thousands of clones, with around 87% occurring only once. This CDR3 region has 15 residues. The chain joins TRBV1 to TRBJ1-5; TRBD1, the D gene given by the table, was not confirmed from the DNA. TRBV1 is deemed a pseudogene. The sample consisted of memory (CD45RA-) CD4+ T cells from blood. The source of this sequence is a human donor in good health. The CDR3 DNA follows: TGCACCAGCAGTCCGGGACAGGGCAGGGATCAGCCCCAGCATTTT. Translated, it gives CTSSPGQGRDQPQHF.